This T cell receptor (beta chain) is from a study of T-cell reconstitution after alpha-beta-depleted transplantation in children. Study-wide results and caveats: Some patients owed their high day-60 TCRbeta diversity to surviving recipient T cells and thymic progenitors. It was newly produced T cells that mostly accounted for T-cell counts and diversity one year after transplant. Several hundred expanded graft clones reportedly were the source of alpha-beta T cells about two months after transplant.

Germline CDR1 is SGHVS and CDR2 is FNYEAQ. The CDR3 is 15 residues long. Between the trimmed V and J ends, which lost 4 bases and 6 bases, there was a span of 19 bases. Preparing the TCRbeta library involved the use of unique molecular identifiers. TCRdb reprocessed the PCR reads via MiXCR and lists one record per CDR3 protein. The table lists a few hundred thousand distinct CDR3 sequences, around 25% of them singletons. This clonotype has more than one count but fewer than ten. The antigen is not known. The material sequenced was PBMCs, mostly from graft donor cells, taken 180 days after TCRalphabeta/CD19-depleted stem cell transplant. The chain employs TRBV7-6 and TRBJ2-7, with D perhaps TRBD1 (5 bases). This receptor was obtained from a male patient younger than 18 who had a stem cell transplant for acute lymphoblastic leukemia, so the T cells may come from the graft donor. This CDR3 is CASSSRFGQGVEQYF. The CDR3 DNA sequence: TGTGCCAGCAGCTCCCGCTTTGGGCAGGGTGTCGAGCAGTACTTC.